This T cell receptor (beta chain) originates from a study of T cell changes during pregnancy in multiple sclerosis. The protocol was immunoSEQ multiplex PCR, while the TCRdb copy is restricted to in-frame clones and leaves out a portion. The sample includes 35,000 to 45,000 clones, about 85% of them seen just once. As regards this clone: The junction shows a germline mismatch at one end, possibly a read error.

Germline V CDR1 and CDR2: SGDLS, YYNGEE. The CDR3 contains 17 residues. The TCR comes from a female donor with multiple sclerosis, enrolled in a pregnancy study. The source was CD4+ T cells from peripheral blood mononuclear cells, collected after pregnancy. The V call is TRBV9, the J call TRBJ1-6; 10 bases are shared with TRBD1. The CDR3 loop is CASSLGTGELTSTSGLF. The CDR3 region has the DNA TGTGCCAGCAGCTTGGGGACAGGGGAGCTTACGAGCACCTCTGGCCTATTT.